The text below deals with one T cell receptor (beta chain). Grouping used clinical history reported by participants in a survey and questionnaire. This specimen comes from a study of blood T cell repertoires in COVID-19. Overall study context: Researchers got acute and convalescent COVID-19 samples from the United States, Italy and Spain.

The CDR3 has 15 amino acids. V was trimmed by 0 bases and J by 2 bases, leaving 9 bases between them. CDR1 is LGHDT and CDR2 is YNNKEL in the germline V gene (reference sequence). In the authors' workflow: Reference gene primer amplification gave nucleated cell count estimates. The table came from immunoSEQ multiplex PCR; TCRdb's copy has only in-frame clones and leaves some out. The D gene and trimming were derived from the DNA, and the V and J assignments and clone size from that table. The sample carries 150,000 or so clones, about three quarters recorded once. This clonotype originated in a woman between 45 and 60 years old who had recovered from COVID-19. Material for sequencing was PBMCs or T cells enriched from blood (not recorded which). The V gene is TRBV3-1 (or the pseudogene TRBV3-2), the J gene TRBJ2-3, with no clear D. In DNA, the CDR3 is TGTGCCAGCAGCCAAGATCGGTCCCCCACAGATACGCAGTATTTT. It codes for CASSQDRSPTDTQYF.